Listed here are 7 T cell receptor beta chains from one sample, sequenced in a study of breast tumors, draining lymph nodes, adjacent tissues. TCRdb re-analysed the multiplex PCR reads in MiXCR, keeping a single row per CDR3 protein. Of approximately 11,000 distinct CDR3 sequences in the sample, roughly 35% were seen once. Specimen: breast tumor tissue. These receptors all come from a female donor with breast cancer. Some clones in this sample may be carry-over from other donors' samples.

This clonotype was recorded at least ten times. The chain uses TRBV3-1 and TRBJ1-6; D is uncertain. V dropped 0 bases and J dropped 8 bases, with 14 bases sitting between them. Germline V gene lookup returns CDR1 LGHDT and CDR2 YNNKEL (reference sequence). This CDR3 spans 16 amino acids. The CDR3 DNA reads as TGTGCCAGCAGCCAAGAAACCAGGATTTCACATTCACCCCTCCACTTT. It translates to CASSQETRISHSPLHF.

In its sample, this clonotype is medium-sized. The V call is TRBV11-3, the J call TRBJ2-6; 7 nucleotides match TRBD2. The junction had 5 bases not matched to a gene; V was cut back by 5 bases and J by 1 base. CDR1 and CDR2 (germline): SGHNT, YENEEA. There are 16 residues in the CDR3. CDR3 in amino acids: CASSPREGSGANVLTF. The DNA of the CDR3 is TGTGCCAGCAGCCCGAGGGAGGGGTCTGGGGCCAACGTCCTGACTTTC.

The chain couples TRBV4-1 to TRBJ2-7, with a tentative D call TRBD2 (5 bases). With 2 bases removed from V and 2 bases from J, the gap between germline ends came to 13 bases. The germline gives CDR1 MGHRA, CDR2 YSYEKL. This CDR3 spans 15 amino acids. CDR3 sequence (DNA): TGCGCCAGCAGCCAATTTTCGGGGAGTGCCTACGAGCAGTACTTC. Translation gives CASSQFSGSAYEQYF.

The genes are TRBV2 and TRBJ2-7; 8 bases are shared with TRBD2. V lost 7 bases and J lost 1; bases outside the gene matches: 9. Germline V gene sequence: CDR1 SNHLY, CDR2 FYNNEI. This CDR3 is 15 amino acids long. CDR3 DNA sequence: TGTGCCAGCAACACCGGGGGGGGGCTTTCCTACGAGCAGTACTTC. Translation gives CASNTGGGLSYEQYF.

The chain couples TRBV4-1 to TRBJ1-6; D not resolved. The CDR3 covers 16 residues. The germline V gene encodes CDR1 MGHRA and CDR2 YSYEKL. With 6 bases removed from V and 7 bases from J, the gap between germline ends came to 19 bases. CDR3 residues: CASRNGRALGNSPLHF. The CDR3 DNA follows: TGCGCCAGCAGAAATGGGAGGGCTCTGGGGAATTCACCCCTCCACTTT.

Comments on this clonotype: A read error may produce the germline difference seen at one junction end. This sequence joins TRBV7-2 and TRBJ2-1; TRBD2 matches at 12 bases. Germline V gene sequence: CDR1 SGHTA, CDR2 FQGNSA. The CDR3 has 20 amino acids. CDR3 nucleotides: TGCGCCAGCAGCTTAGGATTATCTAGCGGGAGGGCCTTCGCCTACGATGAGCAGTTCTTC. It yields the protein CASSLGLSSGRAFAYDEQFF.

By share, this clonotype ranks as medium-sized. The chain couples TRBV20-1 to TRBJ2-2, with 14 nucleotides matching TRBD2. This CDR3 has 16 amino acids. CDR1 is DFQATT, CDR2 SNEGSKA, per germline (reference sequence). J was trimmed by 4 bases and V by 3 bases; bases with no gene match: 4. CDR3 DNA sequence: TGCAGTGCTAGGACTAGCGGGAGGGTTGGCACCGGGGAGCTGTTTTTT. Encoded protein: CSARTSGRVGTGELFF.